The 29 T cell receptor beta chains in this list originate from one sample, sequenced in a study of T cell repertoires in cytomegalovirus infection. One entry per CDR3 protein results from TCRdb running MiXCR on the reads. Of hundreds of thousands of distinct CDR3 sequences in the sample, more than 9% were seen once. Input material: PBMCs. The receptors were sampled from a human donor in good health (CMV status not recorded). Some clones in this sample may be carry-over from other donors' samples.

This clonotype was counted many times. The chain has TRBV7-2 and TRBJ2-1, with 12 nucleotides matching TRBD2. This CDR3 contains 18 residues. The V gene end was trimmed by 2 bases and the J gene end by 0 bases; junction bases not matched to a gene: 5. The germline gives CDR1 SGHTA, CDR2 FQGNSA. The CDR3 bases are TGTGCCAGCAGCTTACGACTAGCGGGGGTCCACTCCTACAATGAGCAGTTCTTC. It translates to CASSLRLAGVHSYNEQFF. The whole variable domain, remainder taken from reference TRBV7-2 and TRBJ2-1, is GAGVSQSPSNKVTEKGKDVELRCDPISGHTALYWYRQSLGQGLEFLIYFQGNSAPDKSGLPSDRFSAERTGGSVSTLTIQRTQQEDSAVYLCASSLRLAGVHSYNEQFFGPGTRLTVL.

This clonotype was detected ten times or more. The V call is TRBV28, the J call TRBJ2-7, with 15 positions matching TRBD2. J was trimmed by 0 bases and V by 6 bases; bases with no gene match: 15. CDR1 and CDR2 from the germline V gene are MDHEN and SYDVKM. The CDR3 runs 20 residues. In DNA, the CDR3 is TGTGCCAGCAGATCCCAATCACCGGGACTAGCGGGAGGAGGCTCCTACGAGCAGTACTTC. As protein: CASRSQSPGLAGGGSYEQYF.

This clonotype was detected many times. Here the CDR3 reads CATAGGDRAKNIQYF. Here the CDR3 DNA reads TGTGCCACGGCCGGGGGCGACCGAGCCAAAAACATTCAGTACTTC. The V call is TRBV7-8, the J call TRBJ2-4; either TRBD1 or TRBD2 may fit D (6 bases each). From germline, CDR1 is SGHVS and CDR2 FQNEAQ. The CDR3 loop spans 15 amino acids. V lost 10 bases and J 0 bases, leaving 16 bases between the germline ends.

This clonotype was found many times. The gene calls are TRBV7-2 and TRBJ1-5; no firm D call. CDR3 length: 14 amino acids. Per the germline V gene, CDR1 is SGHTA and CDR2 is FQGNSA. V gave up 5 bases and J gave up 4 bases, with 12 bases separating them. The CDR3 coding sequence is TGTGCCAGCAGCCCAGAGGAGGGTAATCAGCCCCAGCATTTT. Its protein is CASSPEEGNQPQHF.

The CDR3 DNA sequence: TGTGCCAGCAGCTTTAGGTCTATTTTCTACGAGCAGTACTTC. This sequence encodes CASSFRSIFYEQYF. This rearrangement joins TRBV11-2 to TRBJ2-7; D unclear. Trimming removed 3 bases at V and 3 bases at J, with 12 bases between. This CDR3 spans 14 amino acids. The germline gives CDR1 SGHAT, CDR2 FQNNGV.

Only a few counts were recorded for this clonotype. The chain has TRBV7-2 and TRBJ1-2; TRBD1 might be the D (5 bases). Between the trimmed V and J ends, which lost 3 bases and 4 bases, there was a span of 15 bases. Germline CDR1 is SGHTA and CDR2 is FQGNSA. The CDR3 sequence is 15 residues long. In DNA, the CDR3 is TGTGCCAGCAGCTTGGGGGGGAAAGGTTCCTATGGCTACACCTTC. It codes for CASSLGGKGSYGYTF. Drawing the rest from reference TRBV7-2 and TRBJ1-2, the complete variable domain is GAGVSQSPSNKVTEKGKDVELRCDPISGHTALYWYRQSLGQGLEFLIYFQGNSAPDKSGLPSDRFSAERTGGSVSTLTIQRTQQEDSAVYLCASSLGGKGSYGYTFGSGTRLTVV.

This clonotype occurred a few times. This chain joins TRBV7-2 and TRBJ1-2; D is perhaps TRBD1 (5 bases). This CDR3 is built from 14 residues. Trimming pared 5 bases from V and 7 bases from J, leaving 17 bases between. The germline V gene encodes CDR1 SGHTA and CDR2 FQGNSA. The CDR3 DNA reads TGTGCCAGCAGCCCCCGGGCAGGGCGGGGTGGCTACACCTTC. Translation gives CASSPRAGRGGYTF.

The V and J genes are TRBV11-3 and TRBJ1-2; a possible D gene is TRBD1 (5 bases). Trimming cost V 4 bases and J 3 bases, with 21 bases left between them. The CDR3 runs to 17 residues. The germline V gene encodes CDR1 SGHNT and CDR2 YENEEA. CDR3 bases: TGTGCCAGCAGCTCCCCTCCCCCGCGGGGGGTTTACTATGGCTACACCTTC. Translation gives CASSSPPPRGVYYGYTF.

The rearrangement links TRBV7-9 to TRBJ2-2; D is undetermined. The CDR3 contains 15 residues. V lost 4 bases and J lost 2, with 11 bases in between. Germline-derived CDR1 and CDR2 are SEHNR and FQNEAQ (reference sequence). The chain's CDR3 is CASSSRATNTGELFF. In DNA form, the CDR3 reads TGTGCCAGCAGCTCCCGGGCCACAAACACCGGGGAGCTGTTTTTT.

The sample holds a few counts of this clonotype. This chain uses TRBV12-3 or TRBV12-4 with TRBJ2-3; 12 bases are a match to TRBD2. The ends lost 3 bases at V and 5 bases at J; junction bases unmatched: 6. This CDR3 is built from 16 residues. CDR3 region: CASSFSSGRGGDTQYF. Here the CDR3 DNA reads TGTGCCAGCAGTTTTTCTAGCGGGAGGGGTGGAGATACGCAGTATTTT.

There are many counts of this clonotype. The CDR3 DNA reads TGTGCCAGCAGCCCTACCAAAGGGAACACTGAAGCTTTCTTT. The encoded protein is CASSPTKGNTEAFF. This chain joins TRBV7-9 and TRBJ1-1, with D unresolved. This CDR3 is built from 14 residues. Deletions cut 5 bases from V and 1 base from J, with 11 bases between. The germline CDR1 and CDR2 sequences are SEHNR and FQNEAQ (reference sequence).

This clonotype was detected ten times or more. The chain uses TRBV7-2 and TRBJ2-2; weak D call: TRBD1 (6 bases). V dropped 1 base and J dropped 4 bases, with 10 bases sitting between them. The CDR3 sequence is 15 residues long. Germline CDR1 SGHTA, CDR2 FQGNSA. The CDR3 reads CASSLDNRVTGELFF. The CDR3 DNA reads TGTGCCAGCAGCTTAGATAACAGGGTCACCGGGGAGCTGTTTTTT.

Ten or more counts support this clonotype. The V gene is TRBV7-2, the J gene TRBJ2-6; D not resolved. Deletions cut 3 bases from V and 0 bases from J, with 6 bases between. Germline CDR1 and CDR2: SGHTA and FQGNSA. This CDR3 comprises 15 residues. CDR3 DNA: TGTGCCAGCAGCTTTTCAGACTCTGGGGCCAACGTCCTGACTTTC. Translation gives CASSFSDSGANVLTF.

This clonotype has at least ten counts. This chain uses TRBV2 with TRBJ1-5; 9 bases agree with TRBD1. Germline CDR1 and CDR2: SNHLY and FYNNEI. The CDR3 sequence is 16 residues long. Trimming removed 6 bases from V and 4 bases from J; junction bases left unmatched: 10. The CDR3 DNA follows: TGTGCCAGCAGGCAACAGGGGGCCGGAATAAATCAGCCCCAGCATTTT. Translating it yields CASRQQGAGINQPQHF.

Turning to this clonotype: A much more abundant neighbour one base away suggests this may be a read error. V usage is TRBV7-2 and J usage is TRBJ2-1, with D tentatively TRBD2 (5 bases). This CDR3 region has 14 residues. Looked up from germline, CDR1 is SGHTA and CDR2 is FQGNSA. The CDR3 sequence: CASSPDFTYDEQFF. CDR3 bases: TGTGCCAGCAGCCCGGACTTCACCTACGATGAGCAGTTCTTC.

This clonotype was seen many times. The chain joins TRBV7-2 to TRBJ1-6; tentative D call: TRBD1 (6 bases). The germline CDR1 and CDR2 sequences are SGHTA and FQGNSA. The CDR3 loop spans 15 amino acids. V lost 4 bases and J 7 bases, leaving 14 bases between the germline ends. This CDR3 is CASSWLGAKNSPLHF. The CDR3 bases are TGTGCCAGCAGCTGGTTGGGGGCTAAAAATTCACCCCTCCACTTT.

This clonotype was counted ten times or more. The CDR3 reads CASSHGAGPTDTQYF. The CDR3 DNA sequence: TGTGCCAGCAGCCACGGAGCGGGCCCCACAGATACGCAGTATTTT. V usage is TRBV7-2 and J usage is TRBJ2-3, with D possibly being TRBD2 (6 bases). Germline CDR1 is SGHTA and CDR2 is FQGNSA. This CDR3 has 15 amino acids. V lost 5 bases and J 2 bases, leaving 14 bases between the germline ends. Together with reference TRBV7-2 and TRBJ2-3, the CDR3 gives the full variable domain: GAGVSQSPSNKVTEKGKDVELRCDPISGHTALYWYRQSLGQGLEFLIYFQGNSAPDKSGLPSDRFSAERTGGSVSTLTIQRTQQEDSAVYLCASSHGAGPTDTQYFGPGTRLTVL.

This clonotype was seen ten or more times. This chain connects TRBV4-3 to TRBJ2-1; 7 nucleotides agree with TRBD2. This CDR3 is 16 amino acids long. The V gene's germline CDR1 is LGHNA and CDR2 YSLEER. The trim removed 2 bases at V and 0 bases at J, leaving 4 bases unmatched. The CDR3 DNA reads as TGCGCCAGCAGCCAATCGGGGGGAGGCTCCTACAATGAGCAGTTCTTC. Amino acid sequence: CASSQSGGGSYNEQFF.

The rearrangement joins TRBV12-3 or TRBV12-4 to TRBJ2-5; a possible D gene is TRBD2 (7 bases). Trimming pared 6 bases from V and 5 bases from J, leaving 13 bases between. The CDR3 totals 13 residues. The CDR3 DNA sequence: TGTGCCAGCAGCACCCCGGGGGGCGAGACCCAGTACTTC. This gives the protein CASSTPGGETQYF.

The gene calls are TRBV6-6 and TRBJ2-7, with 7 bases lining up with TRBD1. V was clipped by 5 bases and J by 5 bases; unmatched bases: 12. Looked up from germline, CDR1 is MNHNY and CDR2 is SVGAGI (reference sequence). This CDR3 has 15 residues. CDR3 sequence: CASSNRGQWGNEQYF. The DNA of the CDR3 is TGTGCCAGCAGTAATAGGGGACAGTGGGGCAACGAGCAGTACTTC.

The sample holds many counts of this clonotype. The V gene is TRBV7-6, the J gene TRBJ1-1, with TRBD1 as a possible D gene (6 bases). This CDR3 region has 14 residues. Germline CDR1 and CDR2: SGHVS and FNYEAQ. V lost 1 base to trimming and J lost 5 bases, with 11 bases between them. CDR3 in amino acids: CASSLGGGATEAFF. In DNA form, the CDR3 reads TGTGCCAGCAGCTTAGGGGGGGGGGCTACTGAAGCTTTCTTT.

This clonotype was counted a few times. The chain couples TRBV20-1 to TRBJ2-1; 14 bases align to TRBD2. The CDR3 runs 15 residues. Trimming cost V 5 bases and J 9 bases; bases outside gene matches: 9. In germline, CDR1 is DFQATT, CDR2 SNEGSKA (reference sequence). The CDR3 sequence is CSAPSATSGGGEQFF. CDR3 bases: TGCAGTGCTCCCAGCGCGACTAGCGGGGGGGGTGAGCAGTTCTTC.

This clonotype was seen many times. The chain links TRBV7-2 to TRBJ2-2; weak D call: TRBD1 (5 bases). This CDR3 is 17 amino acids long. Trimming removed 1 base from V and 0 bases from J, with 12 bases in between. From germline, CDR1 is SGHTA and CDR2 FQGNSA. In DNA, the CDR3 is TGTGCCAGCAGCTTAGAAGGGGTGGGGTCGAACACCGGGGAGCTGTTTTTT. This translates into CASSLEGVGSNTGELFF.

This clonotype was detected many times. The V gene is TRBV7-6, the J gene TRBJ2-1; tentative D call: TRBD2 (7 bases). V shed 5 bases and J shed 6 bases, with 17 bases lying between them. The CDR3 extends over 15 amino acids. CDR1 and CDR2 from the germline V gene are SGHVS and FNYEAQ. The CDR3 loop is CASSAPGGLFNEQFF. The CDR3 DNA sequence: TGTGCCAGCAGCGCGCCGGGGGGCCTTTTCAATGAGCAGTTCTTC. Combining the CDR3 with reference TRBV7-6 and TRBJ2-1 gives the whole variable domain GAGVSQSPRYKVTKRGQDVALRCDPISGHVSLYWYRQALGQGPEFLTYFNYEAQQDKSGLPNDRFSAERPEGSISTLTIQRTEQRDSAMYRCASSAPGGLFNEQFFGPGTRLTVL.

This clonotype has at least ten counts. The V gene is TRBV7-2, the J gene TRBJ1-4; TRBD1 matches at 10 bases. The CDR3 totals 15 residues. Germline trimming cut 3 bases from V and 8 bases from J; bases unmatched to any gene: 6. CDR1 and CDR2 from the germline V gene are SGHTA and FQGNSA. Written as DNA, the CDR3 is TGTGCCAGCAGCTTCCAGGACAGGGGGAACGAAAAACTGTTTTTT. It is translated as CASSFQDRGNEKLFF.

This clonotype was recorded at least ten times. V is TRBV7-2 and J is TRBJ1-6; D uncertain. This CDR3 contains 14 residues. V was clipped by 8 bases and J by 0 bases, with 8 bases between them. In germline, CDR1 is SGHTA, CDR2 FQGNSA. The CDR3: CASGQISYNSPLHF. The DNA for the CDR3 is TGTGCCAGCGGTCAGATCTCCTATAATTCACCCCTCCACTTT.

In regard to this clonotype: At one end, the junction sequence differs from germline, possibly due to a read error. The V gene is TRBV7-6, the J gene TRBJ1-1; the D gene is possibly TRBD1 (6 bases). CDR1 SGHVS and CDR2 FNYEAQ come from the germline V gene. The CDR3 totals 14 residues. For the CDR3, the DNA is TGTGCCAGCAGCTTATTAGGAAGGGACACTGACGCTTTCTTT. It translates to CASSLLGRDTDAFF.

The chain uses TRBV29-1 and TRBJ1-1; TRBD1 might be the D (5 bases). Germline assignment: CDR1 SQVTM and CDR2 ANQGSEA. V lost 4 bases, J lost 5 bases, and 11 bases lay in between. The CDR3 covers 12 residues. This CDR3 is CSVGGGGTEAFF. CDR3 coding DNA: TGCAGCGTTGGTGGGGGAGGTACTGAAGCTTTCTTT.

This clonotype was detected a few times. V usage is TRBV25-1 and J usage is TRBJ1-5; 8 bases are a match to TRBD1. Germline assignment: CDR1 MGHDK and CDR2 SYGVNS. The CDR3 runs 14 residues. J gave up 5 bases and V 3 bases, and 3 bases lay outside the gene matches. The CDR3 nucleotides read TGTGCCAGCAGTGAGCGGACAGGGCATCAGCCCCAGCATTTT. Protein product: CASSERTGHQPQHF.